This T cell receptor beta chain derives from a study of T cell clones after liver transplantation. Study information: Subjects received no induction therapy and standard immunosuppression until randomization at 12-24 months post-transplant.

Profiling relied on immunoSEQ multiplex PCR, and the TCRdb table lists in-frame clones only, not all of them. The repertoire holds 55,000 to 75,000 clones, with 70% as singletons. Unstimulated PBMCs were sorted into CD3+CD4+ and CD3+CD8+ populations. This clone came up many times. V lost 5 bases to trimming and J lost 6 bases; unmatched junction nucleotides: 2. CDR1 is MNHNY, CDR2 SVGAGI, per germline (reference sequence). The length of the CDR3 is 13 residues. The source is a human patient who received a liver transplant. Some T cells may be transferred from the graft donor. The V and J genes are TRBV6-6 and TRBJ1-5, with TRBD1 identical over 9 bases. The sample consisted of CD4+ T cells from blood, taken at the roughly 15-month timepoint. CDR3 in DNA: TGTGCCAGCAGTACAGGGGGCAGTCAGCCCCAGCATTTT. Translated, it gives CASSTGGSQPQHF.